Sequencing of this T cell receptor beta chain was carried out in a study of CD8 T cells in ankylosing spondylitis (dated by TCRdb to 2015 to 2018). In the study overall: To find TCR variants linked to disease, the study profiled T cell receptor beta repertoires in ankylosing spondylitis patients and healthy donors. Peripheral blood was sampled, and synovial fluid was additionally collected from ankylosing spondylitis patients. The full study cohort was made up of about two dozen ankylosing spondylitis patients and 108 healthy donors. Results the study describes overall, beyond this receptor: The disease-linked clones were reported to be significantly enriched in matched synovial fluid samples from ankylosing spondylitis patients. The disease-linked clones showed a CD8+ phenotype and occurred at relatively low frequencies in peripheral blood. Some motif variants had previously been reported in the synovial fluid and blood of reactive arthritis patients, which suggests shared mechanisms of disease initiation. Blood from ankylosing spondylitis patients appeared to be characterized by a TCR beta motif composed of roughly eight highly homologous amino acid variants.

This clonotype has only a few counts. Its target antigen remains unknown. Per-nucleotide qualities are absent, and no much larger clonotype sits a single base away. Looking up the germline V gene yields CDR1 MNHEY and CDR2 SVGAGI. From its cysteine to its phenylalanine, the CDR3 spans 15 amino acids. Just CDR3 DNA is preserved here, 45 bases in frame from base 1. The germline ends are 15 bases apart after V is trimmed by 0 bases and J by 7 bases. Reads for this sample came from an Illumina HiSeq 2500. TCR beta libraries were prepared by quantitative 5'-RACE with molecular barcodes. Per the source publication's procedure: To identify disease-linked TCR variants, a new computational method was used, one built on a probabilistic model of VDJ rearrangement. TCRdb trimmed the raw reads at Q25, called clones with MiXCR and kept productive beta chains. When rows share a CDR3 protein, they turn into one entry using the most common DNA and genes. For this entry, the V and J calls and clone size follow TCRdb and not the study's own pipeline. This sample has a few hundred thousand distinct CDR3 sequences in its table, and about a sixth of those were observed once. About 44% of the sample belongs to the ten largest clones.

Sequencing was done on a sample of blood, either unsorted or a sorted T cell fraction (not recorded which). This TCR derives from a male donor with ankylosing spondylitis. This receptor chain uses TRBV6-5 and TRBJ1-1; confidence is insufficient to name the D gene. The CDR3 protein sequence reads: CASSYSPQFINEAFF. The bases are TGTGCCAGCAGTTACTCGCCCCAGTTTATTAATGAAGCTTTCTTT.